The 3 T cell receptor beta chains below all came from one sample that was sequenced in a study of blood T cell repertoires in COVID-19. The assay was immunoSEQ multiplex PCR, and TCRdb's table has in-frame clones only and misses some. This sample carries about 250,000 clones, around 88% of them seen once, and the ten largest clones take about 9%. Sequences were obtained from peripheral blood. The receptors originated from a man aged 35 to 55 with active or convalescent COVID-19.

This chain joins TRBV14 and TRBJ2-3, with 9 positions matching TRBD1. Germline CDR1 reads SGHDN; CDR2 reads FVKESK. V lost 0 bases and J lost 4; bases outside the gene matches: 5. This CDR3 contains 16 residues. This chain's CDR3 is CASSQEHRGHADTQYF. Written as DNA, the CDR3 is TGTGCCAGCAGCCAAGAGCACAGGGGGCATGCAGATACGCAGTATTTT.

The chain uses TRBV5-1 and TRBJ1-1, with 12 bases identical to TRBD1. J gave up 4 bases and V 4 bases, and 8 bases lay outside the gene matches. Germline-derived CDR1 and CDR2 are SGHRS and YFSETQ. The CDR3 sequence is 16 residues long. The CDR3 nucleotides read TGCGCCAGCAGCCCCGGGACAGGGGGCATGAGCACTGAAGCTTTCTTT. Amino acid sequence: CASSPGTGGMSTEAFF.

This chain connects TRBV12-3 or TRBV12-4 to TRBJ1-4, with TRBD1 as a possible D gene (6 bases). The CDR3 is 12 residues long. Between the trimmed V and J ends, which lost 6 bases and 8 bases, there was a span of 10 bases. The CDR3 loop reads CASSPQGEKLFF. The CDR3 DNA is TGTGCCAGCAGCCCCCAGGGGGAAAAACTGTTTTTT.